Sequencing of this TCR beta chain was carried out in a study of blood T cell repertoires in COVID-19. For the study at large: Samples came from the United States, Italy and Spain, spanning acute and convalescent COVID-19. PBMCs, B-cell-depleted T cells, or T cells were the source of the cDNA or gDNA that made up the material.

Original data processing: Cell counts per sample came from amplifying reference gene primers. Using immunoSEQ multiplex PCR, the repertoire was profiled, and TCRdb retains in-frame clones only, with some absent. V, J and clone size were drawn from that table, and D and trimming were deduced from the DNA. The sample has about 36,000 clones, roughly nine tenths seen once. The clonotype was recovered from a man aged 70 or older with acute or convalescent COVID-19. Input material: peripheral blood.

CDR3 nucleotide sequence: TGTGCCAGTAGTATAGCGCAGGGGGCCGACACCGGGGAGCTGTTTTTT. Translated, it gives CASSIAQGADTGELFF. The chain has TRBV19 and TRBJ2-2; TRBD1 matches 8 bases. After removal of 1 base from V and 3 bases from J, the junction contained 4 bases not matched to a gene. Per germline, CDR1 LNHDA and CDR2 SQIVND (reference sequence). The CDR3 sequence is 16 residues long.